A selection of T cell receptor beta chains follows, all from one sample in a study of CD8+ T cells in alopecia areata. The method was immunoSEQ multiplex PCR; TCRdb's version includes in-frame clones alone and lacks a portion of them. The data contain about 180,000 clones, approximately 50% of them seen just once; the ten biggest clones take up roughly a tenth. The sample was CD8+ T cells sorted from blood, taken around week 53, from a patient treated with tofacitinib. These receptors originate from a human donor with alopecia areata. The CDR3 runs from the conserved cysteine through the conserved F or W. The D gene is left open where the match is weak. Clone size appears in some rows only: once, few, many, or a class for an expanded clone.

J	D	size	V	DNA	CDR3
TRBJ2-7	TRBD1	NA	TRBV7-2	TGTGCCAGCAGCTCAGGATACAGGGGCCCCGATTACTACGAGCAGTACTTC	CASSSGYRGPDYYEQYF
TRBJ2-4	NA	NA	TRBV6-5	TGTGCCAGCAGTCCAGGGGGGGAGGCCAAAAACATTCAGTACTTC	CASSPGGEAKNIQYF
TRBJ2-3	TRBD1	NA	TRBV29-1	TGCAGCGTTGGCAGACAGGGGAATCCAACAGATACGCAGTATTTT	CSVGRQGNPTDTQYF
TRBJ2-2	TRBD1	few	TRBV29-1	TGCAGCGTGATGAAGACAGGGGTTCTCGGGGAGCTGTTTTTT	CSVMKTGVLGELFF
TRBJ2-4	NA	NA	TRBV4-2	TGTGCCAGCAGTTGGGATCACTTGGGCCAAAGGGACATTCAGTACTTC	CASSWDHLGQRDIQYF
TRBJ1-1	NA	NA	TRBV4-1	TGCGCCAGCAGCCAAGAGTCCGGGGCTGAGACTGAAGCTTTCTTT	CASSQESGAETEAFF
TRBJ2-1	NA	NA	TRBV27	TGTGCCAGCAGTCTCCTCCCAGCGATCACCTACAATGAGCAGTTCTTC	CASSLLPAITYNEQFF
TRBJ2-5	TRBD2	NA	TRBV4-3	TGCGCCAGCAGCCAAGTGTGGGGACTAGCGGGGGACCAAGAGACCCAGTACTTC	CASSQVWGLAGDQETQYF
TRBJ1-5	NA	NA	TRBV7-2	TGTGCCAGCAGTGCCTCGACGGAGGGCGGTCAGCCCCAGCATTTT	CASSASTEGGQPQHF
TRBJ2-6	NA	many	TRBV6-6	TGTGCCAGCAGTTACTCGAGCTCTGGGGCCAACGTCCTGACTTTC	CASSYSSSGANVLTF
TRBJ1-1	NA	many	TRBV7-3	TGTGCCAGCAGCGTGGGACTAATGGGCACTGAAGCTTTCTTT	CASSVGLMGTEAFF
TRBJ2-7	TRBD1	NA	TRBV29-1	TGCAGCGTTGAAGGACAGGGGATTAAAAGAGAGCAGTACTTC	CSVEGQGIKREQYF
TRBJ1-2	NA	NA	TRBV2	TGTGCCAGCAGTGGGAGGGTTCAGTATGGCTACACCTTC	CASSGRVQYGYTF
TRBJ1-1	NA	NA	TRBV7-9	TGTGCCAGCAGCTTTACGTCCACTGAAGCTTTCTTT	CASSFTSTEAFF
TRBJ1-2	NA	NA	TRBV11-2	TGTGCCAGCAGCTTGGGACACAACTATGGCTACACCTTC	CASSLGHNYGYTF
TRBJ2-7	TRBD2	NA	TRBV19	TGTGCCAGTAGTACAAAGGGACTAACCTACGAGCAGTACTTC	CASSTKGLTYEQYF
TRBJ1-2	NA	NA	TRBV13	TGTGCCAGCAGCTTCGGAGCAGGGACGAACTATGGCTACACCTTC	CASSFGAGTNYGYTF
TRBJ1-1	NA	few	TRBV29-1	TGCAGCGTTGAAACAGGGAGGGAAACTGAAGCTTTCTTT	CSVETGRETEAFF
TRBJ1-2	NA	once	TRBV4-3	TGCGCCAGCAGCCAAACGACGGAGTCCTATGGCTACACCTTC	CASSQTTESYGYTF
TRBJ2-1	TRBD2	NA	TRBV27	TGTGCCAGCAGTCCTCTGATCTCGGGGGGTGAGCAGTTCTTC	CASSPLISGGEQFF
TRBJ2-7	NA	NA	TRBV6-5	TGTGCCAGCAGTTTAGGGGGTTTCGCCGAGCAGTACTTC	CASSLGGFAEQYF
TRBJ2-7	NA	once	TRBV11-2	TGTGCCAGCAGCTTATGGTCTGAGGTTGCTTCCTACGAGCAGTACTTC	CASSLWSEVASYEQYF